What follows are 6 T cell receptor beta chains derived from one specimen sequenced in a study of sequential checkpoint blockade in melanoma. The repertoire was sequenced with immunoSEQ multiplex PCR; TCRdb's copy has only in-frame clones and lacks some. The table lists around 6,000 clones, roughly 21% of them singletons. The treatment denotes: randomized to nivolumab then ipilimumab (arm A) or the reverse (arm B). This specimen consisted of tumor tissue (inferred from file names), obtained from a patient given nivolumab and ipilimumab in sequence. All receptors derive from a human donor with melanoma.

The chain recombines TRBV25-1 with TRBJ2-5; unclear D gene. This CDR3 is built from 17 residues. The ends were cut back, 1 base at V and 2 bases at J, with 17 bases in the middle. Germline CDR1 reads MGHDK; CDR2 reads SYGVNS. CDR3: CASSESRIGWGQETQYF. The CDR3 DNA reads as TGTGCCAGCAGTGAATCCCGAATCGGGTGGGGTCAAGAGACCCAGTACTTC.

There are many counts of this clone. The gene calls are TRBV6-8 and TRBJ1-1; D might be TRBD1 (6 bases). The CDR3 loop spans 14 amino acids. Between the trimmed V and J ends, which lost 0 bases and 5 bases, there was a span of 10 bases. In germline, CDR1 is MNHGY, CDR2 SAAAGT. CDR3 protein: CASSYSDRRTEAFF. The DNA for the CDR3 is TGTGCCAGCAGTTACTCTGACAGGAGGACTGAAGCTTTCTTT.

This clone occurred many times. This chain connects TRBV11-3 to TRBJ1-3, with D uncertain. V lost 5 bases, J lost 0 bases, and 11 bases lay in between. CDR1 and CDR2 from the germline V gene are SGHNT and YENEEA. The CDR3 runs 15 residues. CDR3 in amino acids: CASSGWGTSGNTIYF. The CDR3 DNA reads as TGTGCCAGCAGCGGTTGGGGAACCTCTGGAAACACCATATATTTT.

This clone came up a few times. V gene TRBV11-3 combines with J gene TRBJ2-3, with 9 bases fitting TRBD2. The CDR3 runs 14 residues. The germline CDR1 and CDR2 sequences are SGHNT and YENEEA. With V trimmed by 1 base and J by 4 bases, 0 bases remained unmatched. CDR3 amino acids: CASSLGTSADTQYF. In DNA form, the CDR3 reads TGTGCCAGCAGCTTAGGGACTAGCGCAGATACGCAGTATTTT. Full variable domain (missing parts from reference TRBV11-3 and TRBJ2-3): EAGVVQSPRYKIIEKKQPVAFWCNPISGHNTLYWYLQNLGQGPELLIRYENEEAVDDSQLPKDRFSAERLKGVDSTLKIQPAELGDSAVYLCASSLGTSADTQYFGPGTRLTVL.

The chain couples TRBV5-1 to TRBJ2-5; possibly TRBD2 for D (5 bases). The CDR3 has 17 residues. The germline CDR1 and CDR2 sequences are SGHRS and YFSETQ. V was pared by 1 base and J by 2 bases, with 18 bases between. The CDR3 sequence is CASSLWWRPTIQETQYF. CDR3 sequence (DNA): TGCGCCAGCAGCTTGTGGTGGAGACCGACTATACAAGAGACCCAGTACTTC.

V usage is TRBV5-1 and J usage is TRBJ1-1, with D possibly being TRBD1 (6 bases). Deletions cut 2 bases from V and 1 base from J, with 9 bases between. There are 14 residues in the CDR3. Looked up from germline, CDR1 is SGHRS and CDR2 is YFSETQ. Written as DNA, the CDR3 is TGCGCCAGCAGCTTAGCAGGGGCGAACACTGAAGCTTTCTTT. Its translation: CASSLAGANTEAFF.